This T cell receptor (beta chain) emerged from a study of CXCR3-negative and CXCR3-positive naive CD8 T cells. cDNA libraries for TRB were generated by 5' RACE incorporating UMI labels. TCRdb re-called the 5' RACE reads and catalogs CDR3 proteins one per entry, DNA excluded. There are 100,000 to 150,000 distinct CDR3 sequences in the sample, with about 0.37% held by the top ten. With regard to this clonotype: Its specificity is not known.

Germline values: CDR1 ENHRY, CDR2 SYGVKD. This CDR3 is built from 12 residues. Study conclusions and caveats: Each naive subset displayed comparably high diversity, whereas memory CD8+ cells displayed much lower diversity. CXCR3-positive naive cells carried more hydrophobic TRB CDR3s than CXCR3-negative naive cells did.

V is TRBV10-3 and J is TRBJ2-1; as DNA is missing, the TRBD1 call by TCRdb cannot be tested. The sample consisted of naive CXCR3+ CD8+ T cells from blood. Subset reported: CD45RO-CCR7+CD27+CD95- naive CD8+ T cells expressing CXCR3 (TNR3+). The sequence was collected from a human donor in good health. Some clones in this sample may be carry-over from other donors' samples. The CDR3 loop reads CAVRDGVNEQFF.